A selection of T cell receptor beta chains follows, all from one sample in a study of vaccination effects on CD4 cells after COVID-19. Repertoires were generated with immunoSEQ multiplex PCR, while TCRdb's copy carries only in-frame clones and drops some. The data show 35,000 to 45,000 clones, roughly 66% seen once. The antigens of these receptors remain unknown. Sequences were derived from CD4+ T cells from PBMCs cultured with HCoV-OC43 spike peptides, sampled before COVID-19 vaccination. These receptors were collected from a human donor who received a COVID-19 vaccine. Each CDR3 is given with its conserved first and last residue. A D gene is named only where the DNA matches it firmly. Part of the rows lack a size; the others show once, few, many or a class for expanded clones.

clone size	V gene	CDR3 length	D gene	J gene	CDR3 protein	CDR3 DNA
few	TRBV10-1	15	TRBD2	TRBJ2-7	CASSNARERDYEQYF	TGCGCCAGCAGTAACGCGCGGGAGAGGGACTACGAGCAGTACTTC
-	TRBV4-1	18	-	TRBJ1-1	CASSQDRGRGRVSTEAFF	TGCGCCAGCAGCCAAGATCGGGGTCGGGGCAGGGTGAGCACTGAAGCTTTCTTT
-	TRBV27	15	TRBD1	TRBJ2-7	CASGFLGAGGNEQYF	TGTGCCAGCGGATTTCTGGGGGCAGGGGGCAACGAGCAGTACTTC
-	TRBV13	12	TRBD1	TRBJ2-7	CASLGQGNEQYF	TGTGCCAGCCTCGGACAGGGTAACGAGCAGTACTTC
-	TRBV3-1/TRBV3-2	13	-	TRBJ1-5	CASSQDEVQPQHF	TGTGCCAGCAGCCAAGATGAGGTTCAGCCCCAGCATTTT
-	TRBV12-3/TRBV12-4	13	-	TRBJ1-1	CASSSGFNTEAFF	TGTGCCAGCAGTTCAGGCTTTAACACTGAAGCTTTCTTT
-	TRBV19	18	-	TRBJ2-5	CASSIQDIGGRSWETQYF	TGTGCCAGTAGTATACAAGATATCGGGGGGCGAAGTTGGGAGACCCAGTACTTC
-	TRBV7-9	18	-	TRBJ1-2	CASSQPGRGGRTNYGYTF	TGTGCCAGCAGCCAACCTGGGCGGGGGGGAAGAACTAACTATGGCTACACCTTC
-	TRBV6-5	15	-	TRBJ1-6	CASGRGGTRDSPLHF	TGTGCCTCAGGAAGAGGGGGGACACGAGATTCACCCCTCCACTTT
-	TRBV9	15	-	TRBJ1-3	CASSVRSGSGNTIYF	TGTGCCAGCAGCGTAAGGTCAGGCTCTGGAAACACCATATATTTT
-	TRBV19	13	-	TRBJ2-7	CASSIEGLGEQYF	TGTGCCAGTAGTATAGAGGGCTTGGGAGAGCAGTACTTC
-	TRBV5-1	21	TRBD1	TRBJ1-4	CASSFVTSPDRETATNEKLFF	TGCGCCAGCAGCTTCGTTACGAGCCCGGACAGGGAAACGGCAACTAATGAAAAACTGTTTTTT
once	TRBV3-1/TRBV3-2	16	-	TRBJ2-7	CASSQGGSFIPLEQYF	TGTGCCAGCAGCCAAGGGGGCAGCTTCATTCCCCTCGAGCAGTACTTC
-	TRBV10-2	14	TRBD1	TRBJ1-1	CASRGGTGSTEAFF	TGCGCCAGCAGGGGGGGGACAGGGTCAACCGAAGCTTTCTTT
-	TRBV7-9	15	TRBD1	TRBJ2-5	CASSLGWDRQETQYF	TGTGCCAGCAGCTTAGGGTGGGACAGACAAGAGACCCAGTACTTC
-	TRBV4-1	18	-	TRBJ1-4	CASSLRGGALATNEKLFF	TGCGCCAGCAGCCTAAGAGGTGGGGCCCTCGCAACTAATGAAAAACTGTTTTTT
few	TRBV5-4	15	-	TRBJ2-2	CASSLSVGEGGELFF	TGTGCCAGCAGCTTGTCTGTTGGGGAAGGGGGGGAGCTGTTTTTT
-	TRBV5-1	13	-	TRBJ2-7	CASSPQDGYEQYF	TGCGCCAGCAGCCCACAGGACGGCTACGAGCAGTACTTC
-	TRBV19	18	TRBD2	TRBJ2-2	CASSTTRLAGGNTGELFF	TGTGCCAGTAGTACAACCAGATTAGCGGGAGGGAACACCGGGGAGCTGTTTTTT
-	TRBV5-1	18	TRBD2	TRBJ2-3	CASSPGGTSGGSADTQYF	TGCGCCAGCAGCCCGGGAGGGACTAGCGGGGGGTCGGCAGATACGCAGTATTTT
-	TRBV11-2	15	-	TRBJ2-7	CASSLGVGGLYEQYF	TGTGCCAGCAGCTTAGGGGTGGGGGGCCTCTACGAGCAGTACTTC
-	TRBV7-9	16	TRBD1	TRBJ1-6	CASSSSPGTENSPLHF	TGTGCCAGCAGCTCTTCACCCGGGACAGAGAATTCACCCCTCCACTTT
few	TRBV6-6	15	-	TRBJ1-1	CASSYSREGQAEAFF	TGTGCCAGCAGTTACTCGAGGGAGGGTCAGGCTGAAGCTTTCTTT
-	TRBV7-9	17	TRBD2	TRBJ2-1	CASSLVAGTSVQQEGFF	TGTGCCAGCAGCTTAGTTGCCGGGACTAGCGTACAGCAAGAGGGGTTCTTC
-	TRBV5-1	14	-	TRBJ1-2	CASSLDGGVWGYTF	TGCGCCAGCAGCTTGGATGGAGGGGTCTGGGGCTACACCTTC
-	TRBV19	10	-	TRBJ1-1	CASKNTEAFF	TGTGCCAGTAAGAACACTGAAGCTTTCTTT